Listed below are T cell receptor beta chains from one sample, sequenced in a study of cytomegalovirus exposure and HLA in healthy donors. Generated by immunoSEQ multiplex PCR, the TCRdb table keeps only in-frame clones and is missing some. The repertoire holds about 110,000 clones, with approximately 83% as singletons. The sequenced material came from PBMCs. The receptors come from a man in his forties in good health and CMV-seronegative. Both conserved end residues are part of each CDR3. Each record gives: clone size, D gene, J gene, V gene, CDR3 protein, CDR3 DNA. D genes are given only for firm matches. The size of a clone is reported for some rows only, either as once, few or many, or as a class for expanded clones.

clone_size: .; d_call: TRBD1; j_call: TRBJ1-1; v_call: TRBV15; cdr3_aa: CATSSREGAEAFF; cdr3_nt: TGTGCCACCAGCTCCCGGGAGGGGGCCGAAGCTTTCTTT
clone_size: .; d_call: .; j_call: TRBJ2-6; v_call: TRBV7-2; cdr3_aa: CASSLGALAGANVLTF; cdr3_nt: TGTGCCAGCAGCTTAGGGGCCCTGGCTGGGGCCAACGTCCTGACTTTC
clone_size: .; d_call: TRBD1; j_call: TRBJ1-1; v_call: TRBV29-1; cdr3_aa: CSFRLGQSTEAFF; cdr3_nt: TGCAGCTTCCGTCTGGGACAGAGCACTGAAGCTTTCTTT
clone_size: once; d_call: TRBD2; j_call: TRBJ2-5; v_call: TRBV30; cdr3_aa: CAWRAQQRGTQYF; cdr3_nt: TGTGCCTGGAGGGCCCAGCAGCGGGGGACCCAGTACTTC
clone_size: .; d_call: .; j_call: TRBJ1-5; v_call: TRBV5-1; cdr3_aa: CASSSGGGSNQPQHF; cdr3_nt: TGCGCCAGCAGCTCGGGAGGGGGTAGCAATCAGCCCCAGCATTTT
clone_size: .; d_call: .; j_call: TRBJ2-7; v_call: TRBV19; cdr3_aa: CASSRNRDYEQYF; cdr3_nt: TGTGCCAGTAGTAGAAACAGGGACTACGAGCAGTACTTC
clone_size: .; d_call: TRBD1; j_call: TRBJ1-2; v_call: TRBV29-1; cdr3_aa: CSGSIGTGDRYTF; cdr3_nt: TGCAGCGGTTCGATCGGGACAGGGGACCGCTACACCTTC
clone_size: .; d_call: TRBD1; j_call: TRBJ1-5; v_call: TRBV28; cdr3_aa: CASSPQTGGGGPQHF; cdr3_nt: TGTGCCAGCAGTCCCCAGACAGGGGGCGGAGGGCCCCAGCATTTT
clone_size: .; d_call: TRBD1; j_call: TRBJ1-2; v_call: TRBV5-5; cdr3_aa: CASSLGGTGSLNYGYTF; cdr3_nt: TGTGCCAGCAGCTTGGGCGGGACAGGAAGCCTTAACTATGGCTACACCTTC
clone_size: .; d_call: TRBD1; j_call: TRBJ1-5; v_call: TRBV15; cdr3_aa: CATGTEPRSNQPQHF; cdr3_nt: TGTGCCACCGGGACAGAACCTCGTAGCAATCAGCCCCAGCATTTT
clone_size: .; d_call: .; j_call: TRBJ1-1; v_call: TRBV13; cdr3_aa: CASSLIRGGRNEAFF; cdr3_nt: TGTGCCAGCAGCTTAATAAGGGGAGGAAGAAATGAAGCTTTCTTT
clone_size: .; d_call: .; j_call: TRBJ1-2; v_call: TRBV27; cdr3_aa: CASSLLGPANYGYTF; cdr3_nt: TGTGCCAGCAGTCTCCTAGGTCCAGCTAACTATGGCTACACCTTC
clone_size: .; d_call: TRBD1; j_call: TRBJ1-1; v_call: TRBV28; cdr3_aa: CASSFFGTVNTEAFF; cdr3_nt: TGTGCCAGCAGTTTCTTCGGGACAGTGAACACTGAAGCTTTCTTT
clone_size: .; d_call: TRBD1; j_call: TRBJ1-1; v_call: TRBV9; cdr3_aa: CASSVGTGPNTEAFF; cdr3_nt: TGTGCCAGCAGCGTCGGGACAGGCCCGAACACTGAAGCTTTCTTT
clone_size: .; d_call: .; j_call: TRBJ2-1; v_call: TRBV7-2; cdr3_aa: CASSLARAGEQFF; cdr3_nt: TGTGCCAGCAGCTTAGCCAGGGCGGGGGAGCAGTTCTTC
clone_size: .; d_call: .; j_call: TRBJ1-5; v_call: TRBV28; cdr3_aa: CASSSPRGGRISSNQPQHF; cdr3_nt: TGTGCCAGCAGTTCCCCCCGAGGGGGTAGGATTTCGAGCAATCAGCCCCAGCATTTT
clone_size: .; d_call: .; j_call: TRBJ1-1; v_call: TRBV27; cdr3_aa: CASKRDRLESTEAFF; cdr3_nt: TGTGCCAGCAAAAGAGACAGGTTGGAGAGCACTGAAGCTTTCTTT
clone_size: .; d_call: .; j_call: TRBJ1-4; v_call: TRBV6-5; cdr3_aa: CASSRGTTNEKLFF; cdr3_nt: TGTGCCAGCAGCAGGGGCACAACTAATGAAAAACTGTTTTTT
clone_size: .; d_call: .; j_call: TRBJ1-2; v_call: TRBV5-6; cdr3_aa: CASSFLSGDGYTF; cdr3_nt: TGTGCCAGCAGCTTCTTATCAGGGGACGGCTACACCTTC
clone_size: .; d_call: .; j_call: TRBJ2-1; v_call: TRBV19; cdr3_aa: CASSMGSEQFF; cdr3_nt: TGTGCCAGTAGTATGGGGAGTGAGCAGTTCTTC
clone_size: .; d_call: TRBD2; j_call: TRBJ2-1; v_call: TRBV15; cdr3_aa: CATSRAGLAGGLGNEQFF; cdr3_nt: TGTGCCACCAGCAGAGCGGGACTAGCGGGGGGGCTTGGGAATGAGCAGTTCTTC
clone_size: few; d_call: .; j_call: TRBJ2-1; v_call: TRBV5-5; cdr3_aa: CASRGEGGSYNEQFF; cdr3_nt: TGTGCCAGCAGGGGGGAAGGGGGATCCTACAATGAGCAGTTCTTC
clone_size: .; d_call: .; j_call: TRBJ1-1; v_call: TRBV9; cdr3_aa: CASSSRSRGLTEAFF; cdr3_nt: TGTGCCAGCAGCTCCCGCTCCAGGGGTCTCACTGAAGCTTTCTTT
clone_size: .; d_call: TRBD1; j_call: TRBJ1-1; v_call: TRBV7-9; cdr3_aa: CASSLARGTNTEAFF; cdr3_nt: TGTGCCAGCAGCTTAGCCAGGGGGACGAACACTGAAGCTTTCTTT
clone_size: .; d_call: TRBD1; j_call: TRBJ2-7; v_call: TRBV5-6; cdr3_aa: CASSTKTGRRNEQYF; cdr3_nt: TGTGCCAGCAGCACGAAGACAGGGCGGAGGAACGAGCAGTACTTC
clone_size: .; d_call: TRBD1; j_call: TRBJ2-7; v_call: TRBV7-9; cdr3_aa: CASSSSGGQYF; cdr3_nt: TGTGCCAGCAGCTCATCAGGGGGCCAGTACTTC
clone_size: .; d_call: .; j_call: TRBJ1-1; v_call: TRBV5-1; cdr3_aa: CASSSLSPGETEAFF; cdr3_nt: TGCGCCAGCAGCAGCTTGTCCCCCGGGGAGACTGAAGCTTTCTTT
clone_size: .; d_call: .; j_call: TRBJ1-6; v_call: TRBV19; cdr3_aa: CASSGGVIGVNSPLHF; cdr3_nt: TGTGCCAGTAGTGGAGGTGTTATCGGAGTTAATTCACCCCTCCACTTT
clone_size: .; d_call: TRBD1; j_call: TRBJ1-1; v_call: TRBV14; cdr3_aa: CASSQDAGGNTEAFF; cdr3_nt: TGTGCCAGCAGCCAAGACGCAGGGGGCAACACTGAAGCTTTCTTT
clone_size: .; d_call: TRBD1; j_call: TRBJ1-5; v_call: TRBV5-6; cdr3_aa: CASSFTGGSNQPQHF; cdr3_nt: TGTGCCAGCAGCTTCACAGGGGGCAGCAATCAGCCCCAGCATTTT
clone_size: .; d_call: .; j_call: TRBJ1-5; v_call: TRBV5-6; cdr3_aa: CASSTWGLSNQPQHF; cdr3_nt: TGTGCCAGCAGCACCTGGGGGCTCAGCAATCAGCCCCAGCATTTT
clone_size: .; d_call: .; j_call: TRBJ2-7; v_call: TRBV7-3; cdr3_aa: CASSLNGGLSYEQYF; cdr3_nt: TGTGCCAGCAGCTTAAATGGCGGACTGTCCTACGAGCAGTACTTC
clone_size: .; d_call: .; j_call: TRBJ2-3; v_call: TRBV4-1; cdr3_aa: CASSLLPSTDTQYF; cdr3_nt: TGCGCCAGCAGCCTACTCCCTTCCACAGATACGCAGTATTTT
clone_size: .; d_call: .; j_call: TRBJ1-1; v_call: TRBV28; cdr3_aa: CASSLAQENTEAFF; cdr3_nt: TGTGCCAGCAGTTTAGCACAGGAGAACACTGAAGCTTTCTTT
clone_size: few; d_call: .; j_call: TRBJ2-7; v_call: TRBV7-9; cdr3_aa: CASRGGLEAPYEQYF; cdr3_nt: TGTGCCAGCAGGGGAGGACTGGAAGCTCCCTACGAGCAGTACTTC
clone_size: .; d_call: .; j_call: TRBJ1-4; v_call: TRBV15; cdr3_aa: CATSRVITGPKEKLFF; cdr3_nt: TGTGCCACCAGCAGGGTAATTACAGGGCCGAAAGAAAAACTGTTTTTT